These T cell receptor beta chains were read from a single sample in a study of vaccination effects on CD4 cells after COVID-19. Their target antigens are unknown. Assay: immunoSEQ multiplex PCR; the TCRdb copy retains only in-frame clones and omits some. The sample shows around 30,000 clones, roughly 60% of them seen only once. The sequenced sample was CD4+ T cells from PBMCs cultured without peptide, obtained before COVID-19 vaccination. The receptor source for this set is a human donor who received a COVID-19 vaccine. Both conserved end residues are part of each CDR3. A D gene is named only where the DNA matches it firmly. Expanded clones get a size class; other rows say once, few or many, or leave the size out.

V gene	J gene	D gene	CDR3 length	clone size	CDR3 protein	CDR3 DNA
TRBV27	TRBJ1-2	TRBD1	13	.	CASRFTGGEGYTF	TGTGCCAGCAGGTTTACAGGGGGGGAAGGCTACACCTTC
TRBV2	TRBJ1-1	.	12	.	CASGGGKGEAFF	TGTGCCAGCGGCGGGGGGAAGGGTGAAGCTTTCTTT
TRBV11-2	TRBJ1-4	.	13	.	CASSGAGREKLFF	TGTGCCAGCAGTGGCGCAGGGCGAGAAAAACTGTTTTTT
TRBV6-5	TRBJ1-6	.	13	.	CASMGQVNSPLHF	TGTGCCAGCATGGGGCAGGTGAATTCACCCCTCCACTTT
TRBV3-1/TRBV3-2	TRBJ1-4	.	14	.	CASDQSGHEGKLFF	TGTGCCAGCGATCAGAGTGGTCACGAGGGGAAACTGTTTTTT
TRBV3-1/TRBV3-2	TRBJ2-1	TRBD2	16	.	CASSQWTSGSHNEQFF	TGTGCCAGCAGCCAATGGACTAGCGGGAGTCACAATGAGCAGTTCTTC
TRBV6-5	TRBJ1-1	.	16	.	CASSYWGGRMNTEAFF	TGTGCCAGCAGTTATTGGGGAGGTAGGATGAACACTGAAGCTTTCTTT
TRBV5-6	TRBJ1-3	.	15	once	CASSPDGYSGNTIYF	TGTGCCAGCAGCCCCGACGGATACTCTGGAAACACCATATATTTT
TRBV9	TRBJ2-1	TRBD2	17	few	CASSVEGAGAFYNEQFF	TGTGCCAGCAGCGTAGAAGGAGCGGGAGCTTTCTACAATGAGCAGTTCTTC
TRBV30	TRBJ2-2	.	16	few	CAWTVITGYRTGELFF	TGTGCCTGGACGGTGATAACAGGGTATCGCACCGGGGAGCTGTTTTTT
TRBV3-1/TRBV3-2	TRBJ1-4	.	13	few	CASSRQGDEKLFF	TGTGCCAGCAGTCGGCAGGGCGATGAAAAACTGTTTTTT
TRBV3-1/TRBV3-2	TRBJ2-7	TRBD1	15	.	CASSLPGTGVNEQYF	TGTGCCAGCAGCCTACCCGGGACAGGGGTTAACGAGCAGTACTTC
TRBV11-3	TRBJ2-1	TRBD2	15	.	CASSLQAGPPNEQFF	TGTGCCAGCAGCTTACAAGCGGGACCCCCCAATGAGCAGTTCTTC
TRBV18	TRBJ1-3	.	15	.	CASSPPANSGNTIYF	TGTGCCAGCTCACCACCCGCTAACTCTGGAAACACCATATATTTT
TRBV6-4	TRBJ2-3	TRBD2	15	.	CASSDSAGGPDTQYF	TGTGCCAGCAGTGACTCAGCGGGGGGGCCAGATACGCAGTATTTT
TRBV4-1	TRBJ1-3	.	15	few	CASSQTGETGNTIYF	TGCGCCAGCAGCCAAACGGGGGAAACTGGAAACACCATATATTTT
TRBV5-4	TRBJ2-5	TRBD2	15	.	CASSVPLAGQETQYF	TGTGCCAGCAGCGTCCCACTAGCGGGACAAGAGACCCAGTACTTC
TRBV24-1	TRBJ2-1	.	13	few	CATSDRNLDEQFF	TGTGCCACCAGTGATAGGAATCTCGATGAGCAGTTCTTC
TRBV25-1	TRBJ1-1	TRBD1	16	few	CASSPRDRGHVTEAFF	TGTGCCAGCAGCCCCCGGGACAGGGGGCACGTCACTGAAGCTTTCTTT
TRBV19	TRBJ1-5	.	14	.	CAIGGERPNQPQHF	TGTGCCATAGGGGGAGAAAGGCCGAATCAGCCCCAGCATTTT
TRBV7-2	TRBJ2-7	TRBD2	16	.	CASSILLAGVPYEQYF	TGTGCCAGCAGCATTCTACTAGCGGGGGTACCCTACGAGCAGTACTTC
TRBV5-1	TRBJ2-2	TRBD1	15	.	CASSEDRGFVGELFF	TGCGCCAGCAGCGAGGACAGGGGTTTCGTCGGGGAGCTGTTTTTT
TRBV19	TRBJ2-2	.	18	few	CASSISLIGTANTGELFF	TGTGCCAGTAGTATATCCTTAATAGGGACGGCGAACACCGGGGAGCTGTTTTTT
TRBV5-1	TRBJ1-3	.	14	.	CASSLESSGNTIYF	TGCGCCAGCAGCTTGGAATCCTCTGGAAACACCATATATTTT
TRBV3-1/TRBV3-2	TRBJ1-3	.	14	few	CASSLGQNGNTIYF	TGTGCCAGCAGTCTAGGACAGAATGGAAACACCATATATTTT
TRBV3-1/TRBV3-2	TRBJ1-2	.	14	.	CASSREVGRYGYTF	TGTGCCAGCAGCCGGGAGGTGGGTCGATATGGCTACACCTTC
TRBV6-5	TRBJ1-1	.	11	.	CASTTERLAFF	TGTGCCAGCACCACCGAGCGGTTAGCTTTCTTT